This TCR beta chain was sequenced in a study of shared clonotypes between healthy human individuals. Study-level background: The study enrolled a couple of women and three men aged 18 to 49. CD8 memory received one plate per donor, CD8 naive two, CD4 memory three and CD4 naive three.

Regarding this clone: Its antigen is unknown.

Only in-frame clones appear in the TCRdb table, and some are missing; sequencing was by immunoSEQ multiplex PCR. This sample has a few hundred thousand clones; around 97% occur once, and the top ten carry 0.057%. General study points: The low donor count limited represented genetic and exposure-history diversity. Non-shared clonotypes showed lower generation probabilities than clonotypes common to all four donors.

The TCR was taken from a woman in her thirties in good health. Sequencing input: naive CD4+ T cells sorted from blood. Regarding subset: CD45RA+ positively selected.

The DNA of the CDR3 is TGTGCCAGCAGTTCAGCGGGAGGGCCAGGGTACAATGAGCAGTTCTTC. Encoded protein: CASSSAGGPGYNEQFF. The rearrangement links TRBV28 to TRBJ2-1, with TRBD2 identical over 10 bases. Germline CDR1 and CDR2: MDHEN and SYDVKM. The CDR3 runs 16 residues. After removal of 4 bases from V and 4 bases from J, the junction contained 7 bases not matched to a gene.